What follows are 12 T cell receptor beta chains derived from one specimen sequenced in a study of blood T cells in healthy people across ages (dated by TCRdb to between 2014 and 2016). Library preparation used 5' RACE. This sample was sequenced with an Illumina HiSeq 2500. A second PCR of roughly 6 to 11 cycles was performed with a sample-barcoded 5' primer and a J-beta primer mix. Starting from the raw public reads, TCRdb applied fastp trimming at Q25, assembled clones with MiXCR and retained in-frame beta chains. Rows are combined by CDR3 protein, so each entry shows the most common genes and DNA. This sample comprises about 510,000 distinct CDR3 sequences, about 28% of them detected only once. The top ten clones comprise about 3.3% of the sample. The same sample was also studied in work on T cells of mothers and their children.

The sequenced material came from blood. The receptors derive from a boy aged 2 to 10 in good health.

The chain carries TRBV6-5 and TRBJ1-6; D remains ambiguous. The CDR3 extends over 20 amino acids. Germline values: CDR1 MNHEY, CDR2 SVGAGI. V dropped 5 bases and J dropped 0 bases, with 23 bases sitting between them. The CDR3 nucleotides are TGTGCCAGCAGTACCTCCAGAACAGCAAGCGGGAGCTCCTATAATTCACCCCTCCACTTT. Protein: CASSTSRTASGSSYNSPLHF.

This clonotype was seen more than once but under ten times. The rearrangement links TRBV27 to TRBJ2-7; TRBD1 or TRBD2 may be the D gene (5 bases each). The germline gives CDR1 MNHEY, CDR2 SMNVEV (reference sequence). CDR3 length: 12 residues. Trimming took 5 bases from V and 3 from J, leaving 8 bases between them. CDR3 residues: CASSRGDYEQYF. The CDR3 DNA reads TGTGCCAGCAGTAGAGGGGACTACGAGCAGTACTTC.

This clonotype has a count of ten or more. One junction end disagrees with the germline gene, perhaps due to a read error. The chain is built from TRBV12-3 or TRBV12-4 and TRBJ2-7; TRBD2 agrees at 8 bases. This CDR3 has 14 amino acids. CDR3 residues: CASSFGLASYEQYF. As DNA, the CDR3 is TGCGCCAGCAGCTTTGGACTAGCCTCCTACGAGCAGTACTTC.

This clonotype has a handful of counts. The chain has TRBV9 and TRBJ2-1; TRBD2 agrees at 11 bases. The J segment lost 10 bases and the V segment lost 0 bases, leaving 6 bases of the junction unmatched. The CDR3 loop spans 15 amino acids. Germline V gene data show CDR1 as SGDLS and CDR2 as YYNGEE. CDR3 DNA sequence: TGTGCCAGCAGCGTAGTAGGGACTAGCGGCTTCGAGCAGTTCTTC. Amino acids: CASSVVGTSGFEQFF.

With respect to this clonotype: The conserved phenylalanine or tryptophan normally closing the CDR3 is absent here, so this likely arose from a read error. The chain recombines TRBV29-1 with TRBJ1-3; no definite D call. The CDR3 consists of 13 residues. Germline CDR1 SQVTM, CDR2 ANQGSEA. Trimming stripped 0 bases from V and 1 base from J, with 4 bases between. The chain's CDR3 is CSVEDRSGNTIYI. CDR3 nucleotide sequence: TGCAGCGTTGAAGACCGGTCTGGAAACACCATATATATT.

The V call is TRBV7-8, the J call TRBJ2-7, with D unclear. CDR3 length: 15 amino acids. V was cut by 1 base and J by 3 bases, with 13 bases left in between. Per germline, CDR1 SGHVS and CDR2 FQNEAQ. In nucleotides, the CDR3 is TGTGCCAGCAGCTTAGATCGGCGGACGCTCTACGAGCAGTACTTC. Translating gives CASSLDRRTLYEQYF.

This chain connects TRBV7-2 to TRBJ2-1; 8 positions agree with TRBD1. The J call is uncertain, as TRBJ2-7 better fits the DNA end. In germline, CDR1 is SGHTA, CDR2 FQGNSA. The CDR3 covers 15 residues. The CDR3 region has the DNA TGTGCCAGCAGCACCACAACAGGGGGGACCTACGAGCAGTACTTC. Translation gives CASSTTTGGTYEQYF.

This sequence joins TRBV29-1 and TRBJ2-4; TRBD1 matches 8 bases. With V trimmed by 3 bases and J by 3 bases, 7 bases remained unmatched. The germline CDR1 and CDR2 sequences are SQVTM and ANQGSEA. CDR3 length: 15 amino acids. Here the CDR3 DNA reads TGCAGCGTTGAGGATGGGGGACAGGTCAAAAACATTCAGTACTTC. Protein product: CSVEDGGQVKNIQYF.

This clonotype was counted between two and nine times. The chain recombines TRBV10-2 with TRBJ2-7; 7 nucleotides match TRBD1. The CDR3 runs 15 residues. Germline CDR1 is WSHSY and CDR2 is SAAADI. V lost 7 bases, J lost 3 bases, and 12 bases stayed unmatched. CDR3 residues: CASKELSGTDYEQYF. The CDR3 nucleotides read TGCGCCAGCAAGGAACTTTCTGGGACAGACTACGAGCAGTACTTC.

This clonotype was counted only a few times. The V and J genes are TRBV6-1 and TRBJ2-5, with 15 positions matching TRBD2. TRBJ2-1 explains the end of the DNA better; the J call may be wrong. The germline V gene encodes CDR1 MNHNS and CDR2 SASEGT. The CDR3 consists of 17 residues. The CDR3 here is CASSSRTSGGASNEQFF. As DNA, the CDR3 is TGTGCCAGCAGCTCCCGGACTAGCGGGGGGGCCAGCAATGAGCAGTTCTTC.

A note on this clonotype: The junction differs from germline at one of its ends, possibly a read error. The chain links TRBV11-1 to TRBJ2-6, with a tentative D call TRBD1 (5 bases). The germline CDR1 and CDR2 sequences are SGHAT and FQDESV (reference sequence). The CDR3 has 21 residues. For the CDR3, the DNA is TGTGCCAGCAGCTCCCCAGGGTCTCTCGGACAAAAAAACTCTGGGGCCAACGTCCTGACCTTC. Its translation: CASSSPGSLGQKNSGANVLTF.

This rearrangement joins TRBV7-9 to TRBJ2-1; D is possibly TRBD1 (5 bases). CDR3 length equals 17 residues. V shed 1 base and J shed 7 bases, with 20 bases lying between them. Germline CDR1 is SEHNR and CDR2 is FQNEAQ (reference sequence). This chain's CDR3 is CASSLDLGLAQGNEQFF. The CDR3 coding sequence is TGTGCCAGCAGCTTAGACCTGGGGCTCGCTCAAGGTAATGAGCAGTTCTTC. The full variable domain, completed using reference TRBV7-9 and TRBJ2-1, is DTGVSQNPRHKITKRGQNVTFRCDPISEHNRLYWYRQTLGQGPEFLTYFQNEAQLEKSRLLSDRFSAERPKGSFSTLEIQRTEQGDSAMYLCASSLDLGLAQGNEQFFGPGTRLTVL.